Reported below is one T cell receptor (beta chain). Antigen: not known. Isolation of PBMCs gave at least 7 million cells per sample. The entry originates in a study of blood T cells in healthy people across ages. The study's findings and limits: CMV status of donors was unknown, possibly confounding expanded clonotype changes. Both higher diversity and more naive CD4+ cells marked long-lived donors when set against aged donors. TCR beta diversity, measured per million T cells, fell in a roughly linear way with age.

The CDR3 is made up of 17 amino acids. The germline V gene encodes CDR1 SEHNR and CDR2 FQNEAQ (reference sequence). Deletions cut 5 bases from V and 6 bases from J, with 25 bases between. A second roughly 7 to 12 cycle PCR used barcoded and J-beta primers. TCRdb ran MiXCR on the 5' RACE reads and lists one entry per CDR3 protein. The sample includes roughly 800,000 distinct CDR3 sequences, 58% of them seen just once. The sample taken for sequencing was blood. The chain links TRBV7-9 to TRBJ1-1, with D unclear. The source of this sequence is a man younger than 40 in good health. The CDR3 sequence is CASSQTSKSFKAPEAFF. The DNA of the CDR3 is TGTGCCAGCAGCCAGACCTCCAAGAGTTTTAAAGCTCCTGAAGCTTTCTTT.